This TCR beta chain came from a study of shared clonotypes between healthy human individuals. Comment on this clone: Its antigen is not identified.

Study outcomes and limitations: Clonotypes which were not shared had lower generation probabilities than clonotypes that all four donors shared.

The CDR3 contains 16 residues. V lost 0 bases and J lost 5, with 18 bases in between. Germline CDR1 is SGDLS and CDR2 is YYNGEE. Positive CCR7 selection of CD45RO-negative cells yielded the naive CD8 cells, and terminally differentiated effector memory CD45RA+ cells were excluded. Nashville, Tennessee was home to all donors, each a Caucasian adult. Each subset's genomic DNA was shared equally among a number of immunoSEQ plates. Repertoires were generated with immunoSEQ multiplex PCR, while TCRdb's copy carries only in-frame clones and drops some. The data show millions of clones, over 85% seen once. The sample comprised naive CD8+ T cells sorted from blood. This sequence originates from a man aged 18 to 29 in good health. The chain employs TRBV9 and TRBJ2-7; D is possibly TRBD2 (6 bases). CDR3 DNA: TGTGCCAGCAGCGTAGGGGGCTTGGGGAGGTCCGACGAGCAGTACTTC. Translated: CASSVGGLGRSDEQYF. The full variable domain, with the rest looked up from reference TRBV9 and TRBJ2-7, is DSGVTQTPKHLITATGQRVTLRCSPRSGDLSVYWYQQSLDQGLQFLIQYYNGEERAKGNILERFSAQQFPDLHSELNLSSLELGDSALYFCASSVGGLGRSDEQYFGPGTRLTVT.